A selection of T cell receptor beta chains follows, all from one sample in a study of T cells after yellow fever vaccination. TCRdb analysed the 5' RACE reads with MiXCR anew, one entry per CDR3 protein. Seen here are about 340,000 distinct CDR3 sequences, around 12% observed once, and the top ten hold 3.2%. The starting material was CD4+ T cells sorted from PBMCs, obtained 15 days after the yellow fever booster vaccination. The receptors shown here come from a man aged 18 to 29 who received the YFV17D yellow fever vaccine. CDR3s include the opening cysteine and the closing phenylalanine or tryptophan. Each record gives: D gene, V gene, J gene, clone size, CDR3 protein, CDR3 DNA. The D gene is left open where the match is weak. Where a row states a size, it is once, few, many or the class of an expanded clone; other rows omit it.

D gene: NA; V gene: TRBV18; J gene: TRBJ1-1; clone size: few; CDR3 protein: CASSPNVGGNTEAFF; CDR3 DNA: TGTGCCAGCTCACCTAATGTGGGGGGGAACACTGAAGCTTTCTTT
D gene: TRBD1; V gene: TRBV7-2; J gene: TRBJ1-5; clone size: few; CDR3 protein: CASSLGGTGYQPQHF; CDR3 DNA: TGTGCCAGCAGCTTAGGGGGGACAGGGTACCAGCCCCAGCATTTT
D gene: TRBD1; V gene: TRBV3-1; J gene: TRBJ2-1; clone size: NA; CDR3 protein: CASSRRQGDYNEQFF; CDR3 DNA: TGTGCCAGCAGTCGTAGACAGGGAGACTACAATGAGCAGTTCTTC
D gene: TRBD1; V gene: TRBV11-2; J gene: TRBJ1-2; clone size: few; CDR3 protein: CASSPRPSGTVSGYTF; CDR3 DNA: TGTGCCAGCAGCCCTCGACCCTCCGGGACAGTGAGTGGCTACACCTTC
D gene: NA; V gene: TRBV7-2; J gene: TRBJ1-1; clone size: NA; CDR3 protein: CASSLDYRDTEAFF; CDR3 DNA: TGTGCCAGCAGCTTAGATTACAGGGACACTGAAGCTTTCTTT
D gene: NA; V gene: TRBV2; J gene: TRBJ2-2; clone size: NA; CDR3 protein: CASSGVELSTGELFF; CDR3 DNA: TGTGCCAGCAGTGGGGTCGAGCTGAGCACCGGGGAGCTGTTTTTT
D gene: NA; V gene: TRBV7-9; J gene: TRBJ2-3; clone size: many; CDR3 protein: CASSSRAEGGDTQYF; CDR3 DNA: TGTGCCAGCAGCTCACGAGCGGAGGGTGGAGATACGCAGTATTTT
D gene: TRBD1; V gene: TRBV6-5; J gene: TRBJ1-2; clone size: many; CDR3 protein: CASNDRAHGYTF; CDR3 DNA: TGTGCCAGCAACGACAGGGCCCATGGCTACACCTTC
D gene: NA; V gene: TRBV7-2; J gene: TRBJ2-5; clone size: many; CDR3 protein: CASSFPGLEETQYF; CDR3 DNA: TGTGCCAGCAGCTTCCCGGGACTGGAGGAGACCCAGTACTTC
D gene: NA; V gene: TRBV7-2; J gene: TRBJ1-6; clone size: many; CDR3 protein: CASSPNPDSAYNSPLHF; CDR3 DNA: TGTGCCAGCAGCCCCAATCCGGACAGTGCCTATAATTCACCCCTCCACTTT
D gene: NA; V gene: TRBV29-1; J gene: TRBJ2-1; clone size: many; CDR3 protein: CSVASSYNEQFF; CDR3 DNA: TGCAGCGTAGCTAGCTCCTACAATGAGCAGTTCTTC
D gene: NA; V gene: TRBV28; J gene: TRBJ1-1; clone size: few; CDR3 protein: CASSRGKLGNTEAFF; CDR3 DNA: TGTGCCAGCAGCCGTGGGAAACTGGGGAACACTGAAGCTTTCTTT
D gene: TRBD1; V gene: TRBV4-1; J gene: TRBJ2-1; clone size: few; CDR3 protein: CASSQVTGNYNEQFF; CDR3 DNA: TGCGCCAGCAGCCAAGTGACAGGGAATTACAATGAGCAGTTCTTC
D gene: TRBD1; V gene: TRBV24-1; J gene: TRBJ1-2; clone size: NA; CDR3 protein: CATSEPTGSGGYTF; CDR3 DNA: TGTGCCACCAGTGAACCGACAGGGTCGGGTGGCTACACCTTC
D gene: TRBD1; V gene: TRBV7-7; J gene: TRBJ2-1; clone size: NA; CDR3 protein: CASSQGGRANEQFF; CDR3 DNA: TGTGCCAGCAGCCAAGGGGGCAGGGCCAATGAGCAGTTCTTC
D gene: NA; V gene: TRBV21-1; J gene: TRBJ2-5; clone size: few; CDR3 protein: CASSNLAGGQETQYF; CDR3 DNA: TGTGCCAGCAGCAATCTAGCGGGGGGTCAAGAGACCCAGTACTTC
D gene: NA; V gene: TRBV25-1; J gene: TRBJ1-5; clone size: NA; CDR3 protein: CASSELMSQNLGNLQPQHF; CDR3 DNA: TGTGCCAGCAGTGAATTGATGTCCCAGAATCTAGGTAATTTGCAGCCCCAGCATTTT
D gene: NA; V gene: TRBV3-1; J gene: TRBJ2-5; clone size: few; CDR3 protein: CASTPGVQETQYF; CDR3 DNA: TGTGCCAGCACCCCGGGAGTCCAAGAGACCCAGTACTTC
D gene: NA; V gene: TRBV10-3; J gene: TRBJ2-6; clone size: few; CDR3 protein: CATRDGIVGANVLTF; CDR3 DNA: TGTGCCACGCGGGACGGCATCGTTGGGGCCAACGTCCTGACTTTC
D gene: NA; V gene: TRBV7-8; J gene: TRBJ2-7; clone size: few; CDR3 protein: CASSNPGTDARQYF; CDR3 DNA: TGTGCCAGCAGCAACCCGGGGACGGACGCTAGGCAGTACTTC
D gene: TRBD2; V gene: TRBV2; J gene: TRBJ2-3; clone size: NA; CDR3 protein: CASRREGPTDTQYF; CDR3 DNA: TGTGCCAGCAGACGGGAGGGACCCACAGATACGCAGTATTTT
D gene: TRBD2; V gene: TRBV12-3/TRBV12-4; J gene: TRBJ2-4; clone size: NA; CDR3 protein: CASSLLFRHGLAGAPLAKNIQYF; CDR3 DNA: TGTGCCAGCAGTTTACTTTTTCGTCACGGACTAGCGGGGGCACCCCTAGCCAAAAACATTCAGTACTTC
D gene: NA; V gene: TRBV6-2/TRBV6-3; J gene: TRBJ2-2; clone size: NA; CDR3 protein: CASSYTGMNTGELFF; CDR3 DNA: TGTGCCAGCAGTTACACAGGGATGAACACCGGGGAGCTGTTTTTT
D gene: TRBD1; V gene: TRBV25-1; J gene: TRBJ1-2; clone size: few; CDR3 protein: CASSATGGYYGYTF; CDR3 DNA: TGTGCCAGCAGTGCGACAGGGGGATACTATGGCTACACCTTC
D gene: NA; V gene: TRBV4-3; J gene: TRBJ1-3; clone size: few; CDR3 protein: CASSQDLGVTGNTIYF; CDR3 DNA: TGCGCCAGCAGCCAAGATCTAGGGGTAACTGGAAACACCATATATTTT
D gene: TRBD2; V gene: TRBV7-2; J gene: TRBJ2-7; clone size: few; CDR3 protein: CASSLLGGGDQQYF; CDR3 DNA: TGTGCCAGCAGCTTACTTGGCGGGGGGGACCAGCAGTACTTC
D gene: TRBD1; V gene: TRBV5-1; J gene: TRBJ2-2; clone size: few; CDR3 protein: CASSLRTGATGELFF; CDR3 DNA: TGCGCCAGCAGCTTGAGGACAGGAGCCACCGGGGAGCTGTTTTTT
D gene: NA; V gene: TRBV29-1; J gene: TRBJ1-2; clone size: few; CDR3 protein: CSAWPAFNYGYTF; CDR3 DNA: TGCAGCGCGTGGCCAGCTTTTAACTATGGCTACACCTTC
D gene: NA; V gene: TRBV7-8; J gene: TRBJ1-1; clone size: NA; CDR3 protein: CASSSYSFGANTEAFF; CDR3 DNA: TGTGCCAGCAGCTCGTACTCCTTTGGTGCGAACACTGAAGCTTTCTTT
D gene: NA; V gene: TRBV6-5; J gene: TRBJ1-1; clone size: NA; CDR3 protein: CASSYSVHGMNTEAFF; CDR3 DNA: TGTGCCAGCAGTTACTCCGTACATGGTATGAACACTGAAGCTTTCTTT
D gene: NA; V gene: TRBV5-1; J gene: TRBJ2-7; clone size: NA; CDR3 protein: CASSLVARTAHYEQYF; CDR3 DNA: TGCGCCAGCAGCTTGGTAGCGAGAACGGCCCACTACGAGCAGTACTTC
D gene: NA; V gene: TRBV7-2; J gene: TRBJ2-5; clone size: NA; CDR3 protein: CASSTNGARETQYF; CDR3 DNA: TGTGCCAGCAGCACTAACGGGGCCCGGGAGACCCAGTACTTC
D gene: NA; V gene: TRBV12-3/TRBV12-4; J gene: TRBJ1-5; clone size: NA; CDR3 protein: CASSRLRRGSNQPQHF; CDR3 DNA: TGTGCCAGCAGTCGGCTACGCCGGGGGAGCAATCAGCCCCAGCATTTT
D gene: TRBD1; V gene: TRBV14; J gene: TRBJ2-3; clone size: many; CDR3 protein: CASSPWTGPNTQYF; CDR3 DNA: TGTGCCAGCAGCCCATGGACAGGCCCCAATACGCAGTATTTT
D gene: NA; V gene: TRBV7-9; J gene: TRBJ1-4; clone size: few; CDR3 protein: CASSFGLGLFF; CDR3 DNA: TGTGCCAGCAGCTTTGGACTAGGGCTGTTTTTT
D gene: NA; V gene: TRBV11-1; J gene: TRBJ2-3; clone size: NA; CDR3 protein: CASSFLGLGTDTQYF; CDR3 DNA: TGTGCCAGCAGCTTTCTGGGGCTCGGCACAGATACGCAGTATTTT
D gene: NA; V gene: TRBV7-2; J gene: TRBJ2-5; clone size: NA; CDR3 protein: CASSSGAGSKTQYF; CDR3 DNA: TGTGCCAGCAGCTCAGGGGCAGGGTCAAAGACCCAGTACTTC
D gene: NA; V gene: TRBV20-1; J gene: TRBJ1-2; clone size: many; CDR3 protein: CSAPSGTVNYGYTF; CDR3 DNA: TGCAGTGCTCCAAGCGGGACGGTTAACTATGGCTACACCTTC
D gene: TRBD2; V gene: TRBV20-1; J gene: TRBJ2-3; clone size: few; CDR3 protein: CSARTPSGRTDTQYF; CDR3 DNA: TGCAGTGCTAGAACCCCTAGCGGCCGCACAGATACGCAGTATTTT
D gene: NA; V gene: TRBV13; J gene: TRBJ2-4; clone size: NA; CDR3 protein: CASSLRGEDIQYF; CDR3 DNA: TGTGCCAGCAGCTTGAGGGGGGAAGACATTCAGTACTTC